This entry features one T cell receptor beta chain sequence. No antigen is known for it. This specimen belongs to a study of CD8+ T cells in alopecia areata. Findings and limits, study-wide: For patients receiving tofacitinib, scalp clonality and expanded CD8+ clones among the top 100 significantly decreased.

The germline V gene has CDR1 SNHLY and CDR2 FYNNEI. The V and J ends lost 2 bases and 0 bases, in that order; junction bases with no gene match: 12. This CDR3 is 18 amino acids long. As to treatment: oral pan-JAK inhibitor, 5-10 mg twice daily. Extraction of RNA preceded its reverse transcription into cDNA, which served as the sequencing template. Data came from immunoSEQ multiplex PCR; TCRdb stores just in-frame clones and leaves some out. The repertoire has 180,000 or so clones, around half of them found once; the top ten carry 10% to 12%. This material consisted of CD8+ T cells sorted from blood, taken at week 24, from a patient treated with tofacitinib. The J gene is TRBJ2-5, the V gene TRBV2; 7 bases line up with TRBD2. This sequence was found in a human donor with alopecia areata. CDR3 nucleotides: TGTGCCAGCAGTGAATGGGCCGGGGACGGGGGGTACCAAGAGACCCAGTACTTC. It codes for CASSEWAGDGGYQETQYF.